One sample yielded the 27 T cell receptor beta chains listed below, sequenced in a study of identical twins. TCRdb re-derived calls from the 5' RACE reads in MiXCR, one entry per CDR3 protein. The sample records 350,000 to 450,000 distinct CDR3 sequences, 15% to 20% being singletons. Sequenced sample: naive T cells sorted from blood. The source of these receptors is a man over 45 in good health.

This clonotype was counted at least ten times. The chain uses TRBV29-1 and TRBJ2-3, with D tentatively TRBD2 (5 bases). This CDR3 spans 13 amino acids. Germline-derived CDR1 and CDR2 are SQVTM and ANQGSEA. Between the trimmed V and J ends, which lost 4 bases and 0 bases, there was a span of 8 bases. CDR3: CSVGTPSTDTQYF. CDR3 bases: TGCAGCGTTGGGACTCCAAGCACAGATACGCAGTATTTT.

The sample holds a few counts of this clonotype. J is TRBJ2-7 and V is TRBV20-1; D tentatively reads TRBD1 or TRBD2 (5 bases each). This CDR3 comprises 13 residues. With 3 bases removed from V and 6 bases from J, the gap between germline ends came to 15 bases. Germline V gene lookup returns CDR1 DFQATT and CDR2 SNEGSKA (reference sequence). The CDR3 nucleotides are TGCAGTGCTAGCCCACATCGAGGGACCGAGCAGTACTTC. It codes for CSASPHRGTEQYF.

This clonotype was counted ten times or more. The chain is built from TRBV19 and TRBJ2-4, with D tentatively TRBD1 (6 bases). This CDR3 is built from 14 residues. V shed 6 bases and J shed 8 bases, with 17 bases lying between them. The germline V gene has CDR1 LNHDA and CDR2 SQIVND (reference sequence). The CDR3 sequence is CASSSTGPPYIQYF. The CDR3 DNA follows: TGTGCCAGTAGCTCGACAGGACCACCGTACATTCAGTACTTC.

This clonotype came up a few times. This chain connects TRBV2 to TRBJ2-1; possible D gene TRBD2, 6 bases. This CDR3 comprises 15 residues. Germline CDR1 SNHLY, CDR2 FYNNEI. Between the trimmed V and J ends, which lost 4 bases and 5 bases, there was a span of 15 bases. This CDR3 is CASSVRRGAHNEQFF. CDR3 sequence (DNA): TGTGCCAGCAGTGTGCGCCGCGGGGCCCACAATGAGCAGTTCTTC.

This clonotype was seen many times. The chain carries TRBV7-9 and TRBJ1-4, with 9 bases identical to TRBD1. V gave up 5 bases and J gave up 8 bases; unmatched junction bases: 9. The CDR3 is 15 residues long. In germline, CDR1 is SEHNR, CDR2 FQNEAQ (reference sequence). CDR3 in amino acids: CASSESQGAWEKLFF. DNA for the CDR3: TGTGCCAGCAGCGAGTCACAGGGGGCGTGGGAAAAACTGTTTTTT.

This clonotype was counted many times. V and J are TRBV10-3 and TRBJ1-2, with D unclear. This CDR3 spans 14 amino acids. The V gene lost 4 bases and the J gene lost 2 bases, with 11 bases spanning the gap. Germline V gives CDR1 ENHRY, CDR2 SYGVKD. In DNA form, the CDR3 reads TGTGCCATCAGTGCCTCCGGAGGGAACTATGGCTACACCTTC. Protein sequence: CAISASGGNYGYTF.

This clonotype has just a few counts. The CDR3 region has the DNA TGTGCCAGCAGCCCCGGGACTCAAACCTCCTACAATGAGCAGTTCTTC. Translating gives CASSPGTQTSYNEQFF. The gene calls are TRBV5-4 and TRBJ2-1; a weak D match, TRBD2 (6 bases). With 4 bases removed from V and 0 bases from J, the gap between germline ends came to 14 bases. Germline V gene sequence: CDR1 SGHNT, CDR2 YYREEE (reference sequence). The CDR3 runs 16 residues. Drawing the rest from reference TRBV5-4 and TRBJ2-1, the complete variable domain is ETGVTQSPTHLIKTRGQQVTLRCSSQSGHNTVSWYQQALGQGPQFIFQYYREEENGRGNFPPRFSGLQFPNYSSELNVNALELDDSALYLCASSPGTQTSYNEQFFGPGTRLTVL.

This clonotype was seen many times. CDR3 coding DNA: TGTGCCAGCAGACGTATAGGGGGCAATCAGCCCCAGCATTTT. Translating it yields CASRRIGGNQPQHF. The chain links TRBV28 to TRBJ1-5; D is possibly TRBD1 (5 bases). CDR3 length: 14 residues. Looked up from germline, CDR1 is MDHEN and CDR2 is SYDVKM. V was cut by 6 bases and J by 2 bases, with 11 bases left in between.

This clonotype was counted ten times or more. The gene calls are TRBV5-5 and TRBJ2-1; D is uncertain. Deletions cut 3 bases from V and 7 bases from J, with 11 bases between. The CDR3 consists of 13 residues. The germline V gene encodes CDR1 SGHKS and CDR2 YYEKEE (reference sequence). The CDR3 loop is CASSWWLGNEQFF. The CDR3 DNA reads TGTGCCAGCAGCTGGTGGTTGGGTAATGAGCAGTTCTTC.

Many counts were recorded for this clonotype. The chain recombines TRBV20-1 with TRBJ2-5; a weak D match, TRBD1 (6 bases). CDR3 length equals 13 residues. Germline CDR1 and CDR2: DFQATT and SNEGSKA (reference sequence). V was trimmed by 3 bases and J by 5 bases, leaving 13 bases between them. In DNA, the CDR3 is TGCAGTGCTAGTACAGGGTATGCGGAGACCCAGTACTTC. It encodes CSASTGYAETQYF.

This clonotype was observed once. V and J are TRBV28 and TRBJ2-1, with TRBD2 identical over 11 bases. The V gene's germline CDR1 is MDHEN and CDR2 SYDVKM. With 5 bases clipped from V and 4 bases from J, the junction kept 7 bases outside the gene matches. This CDR3 spans 16 amino acids. This CDR3 reads CASSGASGRSYNEQFF. For the CDR3, the DNA is TGTGCCAGCAGTGGGGCTAGCGGGAGGTCGTACAATGAGCAGTTCTTC.

The V and J genes are TRBV3-1 and TRBJ1-2, with 7 bases that match TRBD1. The germline V gene has CDR1 LGHDT and CDR2 YNNKEL (reference sequence). This CDR3 region has 16 residues. V lost 3 bases to trimming and J lost 1 base; unmatched junction nucleotides: 8. This chain's CDR3 is CASSQSDRIRNYGYTF. In DNA form, the CDR3 reads TGTGCCAGCAGCCAGTCGGACAGGATCCGTAACTATGGCTACACCTTC.

The chain links TRBV4-1 to TRBJ2-1; D might be TRBD1 (6 bases). Per germline, CDR1 MGHRA and CDR2 YSYEKL. This CDR3 spans 14 amino acids. The V gene lost 2 bases and the J gene lost 4 bases, with 9 bases spanning the gap. This chain's CDR3 is CASSQKQGYNEQFF. CDR3 coding DNA: TGCGCCAGCAGCCAAAAACAGGGATACAATGAGCAGTTCTTC.

This clonotype was detected only a few times. V and J are TRBV29-1 and TRBJ1-1; TRBD1 might be the D (6 bases). Germline values: CDR1 SQVTM, CDR2 ANQGSEA. The CDR3 length is 13 residues. V lost 8 bases and J 2 bases, leaving 15 bases between the germline ends. The CDR3 coding sequence is TGCAGCACCACGACAGGCCTTAACACTGAAGCTTTCTTT. The encoded protein is CSTTTGLNTEAFF. The whole variable domain, remainder taken from reference TRBV29-1 and TRBJ1-1, is SAVISQKPSRDICQRGTSLTIQCQVDSQVTMMFWYRQQPGQSLTLIATANQGSEATYESGFVIDKFPISRPNLTFSTLTVSNMSPEDSSIYLCSTTTGLNTEAFFGQGTRLTVV.

The table lists this clonotype with a few counts. V usage is TRBV6-5 and J usage is TRBJ2-3; perhaps TRBD1 as D (5 bases). Trimming shortened V by 0 bases and J by 1 base, and 14 bases separated the two germline ends. The CDR3 has 17 residues. Germline V gene data show CDR1 as MNHEY and CDR2 as SVGAGI. Here the CDR3 DNA reads TGTGCCAGCAGTTACTCTGCTGACAGCAGAGGCACAGATACGCAGTATTTT. Protein product: CASSYSADSRGTDTQYF.

There are a few counts of this clonotype. This may be a read error, as it is one base from a much larger clone. The chain is built from TRBV4-1 and TRBJ2-1; tentatively, D is TRBD1 (5 bases). This CDR3 is 14 amino acids long. The V gene's germline CDR1 is MGHRA and CDR2 YSYEKL. CDR3 amino acids: CANSQEGGVREPFF. CDR3 in DNA: TGCGCCAACAGCCAAGAAGGTGGGGTCAGGGAACCGTTCTTC.

This clonotype was seen repeatedly, ten times or more. The V call is TRBV7-3, the J call TRBJ2-3; D may match TRBD1 or TRBD2 (5 bases each). The CDR3 extends over 15 amino acids. Trimming left V 5 bases short and J 3 bases short, with 15 bases between. From germline, CDR1 is SGHTA and CDR2 FQGTGA. CDR3 in amino acids: CASSPRGYVTDTQYF. Here the CDR3 DNA reads TGTGCCAGCAGCCCGAGGGGTTATGTTACAGATACGCAGTATTTT. Together with reference TRBV7-3 and TRBJ2-3, the CDR3 gives the full variable domain: GAGVSQTPSNKVTEKGKYVELRCDPISGHTALYWYRQSLGQGPEFLIYFQGTGAADDSGLPNDRFFAVRPEGSVSTLKIQRTERGDSAVYLCASSPRGYVTDTQYFGPGTRLTVL.

As to this clonotype: One end of the junction fails to match germline, which may point to a read error. V usage is TRBV4-2 and J usage is TRBJ2-1; 12 bases are a match to TRBD2. The CDR3 length is 15 residues. Germline values: CDR1 LGHNA, CDR2 YNFKEQ. DNA for the CDR3: TGTGCCGGCAGCCCCCCGGGACTAGCGGGTAATGAGCAGTTCTTC. Its protein product is CAGSPPGLAGNEQFF.

This chain joins TRBV20-1 and TRBJ1-5; TRBD1 matches 8 bases. Germline-derived CDR1 and CDR2 are DFQATT and SNEGSKA (reference sequence). The CDR3 spans 15 residues. V was pared by 3 bases and J by 6 bases, with 10 bases of the junction left unmatched. The CDR3 loop is CSASLQGAAGQPQHF. CDR3 in DNA: TGCAGTGCTAGTCTGCAGGGGGCCGCGGGTCAGCCCCAGCATTTT.

This clonotype was seen repeatedly, ten times or more. The V gene is TRBV7-9, the J gene TRBJ2-1; 8 bases are a match to TRBD2. Unmatched junction bases numbered 7, after V lost 5 bases and J lost 4 bases. The CDR3 is 15 amino acids. CDR1 SEHNR and CDR2 FQNEAQ come from the germline V gene (reference sequence). CDR3 nucleotides: TGTGCCAGCAGCCCCGGGACTAGTGGGTACAATGAGCAGTTCTTC. Translating gives CASSPGTSGYNEQFF.

This chain connects TRBV4-1 to TRBJ2-1; D may be TRBD1 (7 bases). The CDR3 has 19 amino acids. V was shortened by 3 bases and J by 0 bases, with 21 bases between the two germline ends. Per germline, CDR1 MGHRA and CDR2 YSYEKL. The CDR3 sequence: CASSHRQGGRGSSYNEQFF. The CDR3, as DNA: TGCGCCAGCAGCCACCGACAGGGAGGACGGGGCAGCTCCTACAATGAGCAGTTCTTC.

This clonotype was seen just once. The chain employs TRBV7-6 and TRBJ2-7; 7 bases agree with TRBD1. The V gene's germline CDR1 is SGHVS and CDR2 FNYEAQ. Germline trimming cut 1 base from V and 2 bases from J; bases unmatched to any gene: 5. The CDR3 has 15 residues. The CDR3 sequence: CASSLDRDSPYEQYF. The CDR3 nucleotides are TGTGCCAGCAGCTTAGATCGGGACAGTCCCTACGAGCAGTACTTC. The entire variable domain, with the rest obtained from reference TRBV7-6 and TRBJ2-7, is as follows: GAGVSQSPRYKVTKRGQDVALRCDPISGHVSLYWYRQALGQGPEFLTYFNYEAQQDKSGLPNDRFSAERPEGSISTLTIQRTEQRDSAMYRCASSLDRDSPYEQYFGPGTRLTVT.

This clonotype showed up just a few times. The rearrangement uses TRBV21-1 and TRBJ2-1; the D segment call TRBD2 is taken from the table without a DNA check. TRBV21-1 is an annotated pseudogene. The CDR3 extends over 17 amino acids. Written as DNA, the CDR3 is TGTGCCAATTCCGGGACTAGCGAAAAGAGCTCCTACAATGAGCAGTTCTTC. Its translation is CANSGTSEKSSYNEQFF.

There are many counts of this clonotype. The chain couples TRBV5-1 to TRBJ1-2; D not certain. The CDR3 extends over 13 amino acids. The V end was cut by 0 bases, the J end by 0 bases, with 3 bases between. CDR1 and CDR2 from the germline V gene are SGHRS and YFSETQ. The CDR3 sequence is CASSLAANYGYTF. In nucleotides, the CDR3 is TGCGCCAGCAGCTTGGCAGCTAACTATGGCTACACCTTC.

The sample holds a few counts of this clonotype. The genes are TRBV12-3 or TRBV12-4 and TRBJ2-1; 9 bases align to TRBD2. The CDR3 covers 17 residues. Unmatched junction bases numbered 16, after V lost 6 bases and J lost 7 bases. The CDR3 DNA sequence: TGTGCCAGCAGCAAACTTTGGGGGCGGGAGGGCCGGAATGAGCAGTTCTTC. This translates into CASSKLWGREGRNEQFF.

The V and J genes are TRBV19 and TRBJ2-5, with D possibly TRBD2 on 5 matching bases. The CDR3 totals 12 residues. The V end was cut by 8 bases, the J end by 2 bases, with 9 bases between. Germline V gene data show CDR1 as LNHDA and CDR2 as SQIVND (reference sequence). The CDR3 is CASRRGQETQYF. The DNA of the CDR3 is TGTGCCAGTCGCCGGGGACAAGAGACCCAGTACTTC.

The CDR3 sequence: CSARRLAGGPLYEQYF. CDR3 nucleotide sequence: TGCAGTGCTAGAAGACTAGCGGGAGGACCCCTATACGAGCAGTACTTC. This chain uses TRBV20-1 with TRBJ2-7, with TRBD2 matching 13 bases. Per the germline V gene, CDR1 is DFQATT and CDR2 is SNEGSKA (reference sequence). The CDR3 extends over 16 amino acids. Unmatched junction bases numbered 8, after V lost 2 bases and J lost 4 bases.